This T cell receptor beta chain was documented in a study of tissue T cells after allogeneic stem cell transplantation (dated by TCRdb to 2021 to 2024). For the wider study: The study profiled TCR beta repertoires in many tissues obtained from research autopsies of patients with and without GVHD, and also in mouse models of GVHD. The human arm was conducted as a prospective observational study, and neither blinding nor randomization was performed. Overall study results and their limits: Which tissue TCRs were alloreactive or antigen-specific was not determined in the study, and some clones might have been persisting host cells. Sampling depth was acknowledged as a limitation, and the patient cohort was both small and clinically heterogeneous. Only a few T cell clones appeared in more than one patient, yet motif-based clustering showed tissue-specific repertoire signatures that were shared between patients. In both patients and mice, only a limited portion of the TCR repertoire detected in tissues was captured by blood and spleen T cells. Within patients, how anatomically similar the tissues were was a key factor in shaping TCR repertoire composition, regardless of disease or transplant status.

Turning to this clone: This clone's antigen is unknown. In this entry, gene names and germline sequences are mouse ones. The read finishes 1 residue shy of the CDR3 end, and the germline J gene is used to complete it.

Libraries were built with the immunoSEQ multiplex PCR assay. Adaptive Biotechnologies performed TCRbeta CDR3 sequencing at survey depth and reported CDR3 sequences, V/J genes, productive frequency, and template counts. Amplification of TCR beta CDR3 regions started from genomic DNA instead of RNA. From the authors' description of their analysis: Jensen-Shannon divergence was used to quantify pairwise repertoire overlap between tissues, with a value of 1 meaning complete divergence and a value of 0 meaning identical repertoires. Tissues were grouped by single-linkage agglomerative hierarchical clustering of pairwise JSD values, and the clustering results were shown as dendrograms. GLIPH2 was run on all patient samples with simulation_depth 1000, kmer_min_depth 3, cdr3_length_cutoff 8, keeping groups with more than two unique CDR3s. A standardized tissue-overlap score was generated by extrapolating Jaccard GLIPH-group overlap across patients to a standard repertoire size of 1000 clones. Linear mixed-effect models, with tissue included as a fixed effect and individual included as a random effect, were used to assess associations of diversity with clinical or experimental variables. TCRdb retrieved this table from immuneACCESS and kept in-frame rearrangements only. Not all clones are present; in checked studies, unresolved V genes account for under half, and no reason is known for the remainder. The V and J calls and clone size are taken from that table; D and trimming were inferred from the DNA. Within this sample are 1,500 or so clones, with 47% of them counted one time only. Approximately 50% of the sample is taken by the ten largest.

V is reduced by 0 bases and J by 4 bases, leaving a spacing of 9 bases between them. Counted from cysteine to phenylalanine, this CDR3 has 15 amino acids. The CDR3 was read in part: 42 bases, with the frame set at base 1. The germline V gene (reference sequence) provides CDR1 LGHNA and CDR2 YNLKQL. Explained via the paper, the time point label denotes: mouse harvest day 14 after allogeneic transplant. Mouse grafts combined 10^7 T-cell-depleted bone marrow cells with 10^6 splenic CD5+ T cells, given via tail vein injection. GVHD in mice was modeled with a major MHC-mismatch B6 (H2b) into BALB/c (H2d) model, and tissues were profiled at day 7 or 14. Mouse tissues and retro-orbital blood were harvested on day 7 or 14 post-transplant using separate sterile tools per animal; livers were flushed beforehand. Before genomic DNA isolation with the DNeasy Blood & Tissue Kit, mouse tissues were minced using razor blades in buffered saline.

The source material was spleen. Recombination connected TRBV5 to TRBJ2-2, with a tentative D gene TRBD1 over 5 matching bases. The origin of this receptor is a female BALB/c mouse given C57BL/6 T cells with graft-versus-host disease after an allogeneic hematopoietic cell transplant. CDR3 bases read: TGTGCCAGCAGCCAAGACAGGGCGGGCACCGGGCAGCTCTAC. It encodes CASSQDRAGTGQLY. The full CDR3 sequence reads CASSQDRAGTGQLYF.